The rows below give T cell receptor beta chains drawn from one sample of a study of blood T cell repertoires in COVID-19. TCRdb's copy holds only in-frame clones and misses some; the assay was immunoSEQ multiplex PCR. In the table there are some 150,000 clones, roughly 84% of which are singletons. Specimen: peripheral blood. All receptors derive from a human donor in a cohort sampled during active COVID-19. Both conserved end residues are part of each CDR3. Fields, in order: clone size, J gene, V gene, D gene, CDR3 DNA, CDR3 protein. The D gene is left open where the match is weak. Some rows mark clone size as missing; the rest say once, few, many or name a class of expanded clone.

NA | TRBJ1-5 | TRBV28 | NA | TGTGCCAGCAGTTTGATGGGGGCTAGCAATCAGCCCCAGCATTTT | CASSLMGASNQPQHF
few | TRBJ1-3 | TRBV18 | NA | TGTGCCAGCTCGCCCCCAGGGCACTCTGGAAACACCATATATTTT | CASSPPGHSGNTIYF
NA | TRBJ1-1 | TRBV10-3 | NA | TGTGCCATCAGTGAAGCGGGACCCTTGAACACTGAAGCTTTCTTT | CAISEAGPLNTEAFF
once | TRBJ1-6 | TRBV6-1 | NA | TGTGCCAGCAGTGAAACCCCAGGGGTCACCCTCCACTTT | CASSETPGVTLHF
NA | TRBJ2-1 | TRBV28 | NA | TGTGCCAGCAGTTACAGGGAAAAGCAGTTCTTC | CASSYREKQFF
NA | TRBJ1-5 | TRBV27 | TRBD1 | TGTGCCAGCAGTGCTGGGACAGCGAGCAATCAGCCCCAGCATTTT | CASSAGTASNQPQHF
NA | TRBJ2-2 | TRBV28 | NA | TGTGCCAGCATACGTAGTCTTAACACCGGGGAGCTGTTTTTT | CASIRSLNTGELFF
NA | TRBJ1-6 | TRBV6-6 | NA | TGTGCCAGCCACCCGGGTGGGAATTCACCCCTCCACTTT | CASHPGGNSPLHF
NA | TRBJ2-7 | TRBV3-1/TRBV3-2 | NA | TGTGCCAGCAGCCAAGGAATTGGAGAACCCTACGAGCAGTACTTC | CASSQGIGEPYEQYF
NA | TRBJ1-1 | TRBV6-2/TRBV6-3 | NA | TGTGCCAGCAGTTTCCCGGGGGATATGGGGGAACATGAAGCTTTCTTT | CASSFPGDMGEHEAFF
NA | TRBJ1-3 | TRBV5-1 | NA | TGCGCCAGCAGCTTGGACAGCCTCCCCTCTGGAAACACCATATATTTT | CASSLDSLPSGNTIYF
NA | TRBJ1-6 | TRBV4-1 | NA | TGCGCCAGCAGCCAAGATGGCGGGGTTGGAAGTTCACCCCTCCACTTT | CASSQDGGVGSSPLHF
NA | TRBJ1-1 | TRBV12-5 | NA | TGTGCTAGCGGGGTACGGCTCGAAGCTTTCTTT | CASGVRLEAFF
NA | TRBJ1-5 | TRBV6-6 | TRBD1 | TGTGCCAGCAGTTACGAAGGGGGCGCAGGGCAGCCCCAGCATTTT | CASSYEGGAGQPQHF
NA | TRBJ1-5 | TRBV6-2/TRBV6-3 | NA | TGTGCCAGCAGTAGGAGTGAGCATGCTCGTCAGCCCCAGCATTTT | CASSRSEHARQPQHF
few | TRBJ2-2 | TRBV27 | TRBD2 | TGTGCCAGCAGTTTAGTCGGACTAGCGGGGGCCGGGGAGCTGTTTTTT | CASSLVGLAGAGELFF
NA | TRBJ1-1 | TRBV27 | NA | TGTGCCAGCAAGAGGAACTCCGAAGCTTTCTTT | CASKRNSEAFF
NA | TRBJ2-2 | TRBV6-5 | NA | TGTGCCAGCAGTTACAGGGGGACGAACACCGGGGAGCTGTTTTTT | CASSYRGTNTGELFF
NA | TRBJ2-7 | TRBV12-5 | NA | TGTGCTAGTGGTATCCTTCGGTACGAGCAGTACTTC | CASGILRYEQYF
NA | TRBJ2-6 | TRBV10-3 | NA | TGTGCCATCCTTGGGGAGGCTGGGGCCAACGTCCTGACTTTC | CAILGEAGANVLTF
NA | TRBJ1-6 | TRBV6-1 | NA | TGTGCCAGCAGTGAGTCCTCGGGAGGGCTACCCCTCCACTTT | CASSESSGGLPLHF
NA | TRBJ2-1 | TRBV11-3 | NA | TGTGCCAGCACCCCTAGGGGGGGGCGCAATGAGCAGTTCTTC | CASTPRGGRNEQFF
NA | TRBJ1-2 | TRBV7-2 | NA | TGTGCCAGCAGCTCGCACGGGTTTGGCTACACCTTC | CASSSHGFGYTF
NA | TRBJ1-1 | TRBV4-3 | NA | TGCGCCAGCAGCCAAGATGGGCAGGCGTACACTGAAGCTTTCTTT | CASSQDGQAYTEAFF
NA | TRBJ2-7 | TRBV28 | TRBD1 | TGTGCCAGCAGTCCCGTAGGGACAGGGGGCTCCGAGCAGTACTTC | CASSPVGTGGSEQYF
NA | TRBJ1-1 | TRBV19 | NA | TGTGCCAGTCCCTTCCTAGGTCGGGCTTTCTTT | CASPFLGRAFF
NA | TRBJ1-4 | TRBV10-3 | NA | TGTGCCATCAGTGATATAAGGGGAAAAGGTGAAAAACTGTTTTTT | CAISDIRGKGEKLFF
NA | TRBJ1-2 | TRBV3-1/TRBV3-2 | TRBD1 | TGTGCCAGCAGCCAAGACACAGGGGCTAACTATGGCTACACCTTC | CASSQDTGANYGYTF
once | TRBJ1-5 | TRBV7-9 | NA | TGTGCCAGCAGCTTTCCGGGGGATCAGCCCCAGCATTTT | CASSFPGDQPQHF
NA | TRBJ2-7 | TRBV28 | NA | TGTGCCAGCGGGGCAGTGGTTTTCGAGCAGTACTTC | CASGAVVFEQYF
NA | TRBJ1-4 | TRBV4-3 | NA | TGCGCCAGCAGCCCGGGGACATCGGAAAAACTGTTTTTT | CASSPGTSEKLFF
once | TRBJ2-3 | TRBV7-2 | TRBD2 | TGTGCCAGCAGCCGCGACGGGGGGGGCACAGATACGCAGTATTTT | CASSRDGGGTDTQYF